These 32 T cell receptor beta chains came from one sample sequenced in a study of PD-L1 blockade in urothelial cancer (dated by TCRdb to about 2017). The library was made by the immunoSEQ multiplex PCR assay. Drawn from immuneACCESS, this table holds only the in-frame rearrangements with V and J called that TCRdb kept. Clones are partly lost; checked studies trace under half to an unresolved V gene and leave the rest unexplained. A total of some 80,000 clones appear in this sample, around four fifths of them only once. Roughly 7.3% of the sample rests with the top ten. This specimen's time point label, per the study, means: pretreatment peripheral blood. The specimen comprised PBMCs, sampled around atezolizumab (anti-PD-L1) treatment. Receptors were obtained from a man aged 35 to 55 with urothelial cancer.

Details on this clone: The junction shows a germline mismatch at one end, possibly a read error. V gene TRBV19 combines with J gene TRBJ1-4; 7 bases agree with TRBD1. Germline V gene data show CDR1 as LNHDA and CDR2 as SQIVND (reference sequence). CDR3 length: 14 amino acids. The CDR3 DNA reads as TGTGCCAGTAGTATAGATCGGGCACGGGACAGCTACCTGTGG. Translating gives CASSIDRARDSYLW.

J is TRBJ1-2 and V is TRBV5-6; D uncertain. The CDR3 loop spans 15 amino acids. The germline CDR1 and CDR2 sequences are SGHDT and YYEEEE. Trimming stripped 0 bases from V and 6 bases from J, with 15 bases between. In nucleotides, the CDR3 is TGTGCCAGCAGCTTGGTTGCAGTTCTCGAGGATGGCTACACCTTC. This translates into CASSLVAVLEDGYTF.

The chain employs TRBV5-8 and TRBJ2-1; 8 nucleotides line up with TRBD2. The germline V gene has CDR1 SGHTS and CDR2 YDEGEE. V lost 4 bases and J lost 7; bases outside the gene matches: 13. The CDR3 spans 16 residues. The CDR3 loop is CASSPGVGGVKNEQFF. CDR3 bases: TGTGCCAGCAGCCCCGGGGTCGGGGGGGTTAAAAATGAGCAGTTCTTC.

The J gene is TRBJ2-5, the V gene TRBV14, with 7 bases matching TRBD1. Unmatched junction bases numbered 14, after V lost 4 bases and J lost 0 bases. The CDR3 is 18 residues long. Per the germline V gene, CDR1 is SGHDN and CDR2 is FVKESK. The CDR3 coding sequence is TGTGCCAGCAGCCCGGGACAGCTATCGAATCAGTACCAAGAGACCCAGTACTTC. Translation: CASSPGQLSNQYQETQYF.

This sequence joins TRBV30 and TRBJ1-3; no clear D gene. Germline CDR1 is GTSNPN and CDR2 is SVGIG (reference sequence). V was trimmed by 7 bases and J by 0 bases, leaving 10 bases between them. The CDR3 runs 13 residues. The CDR3 loop reads CASKRSSGNTIYF. CDR3 coding DNA: TGTGCCTCCAAGAGGAGCTCTGGAAACACCATATATTTT.

The chain has TRBV25-1 and TRBJ2-5; 9 bases match TRBD2. CDR1 is MGHDK, CDR2 SYGVNS, per germline. This CDR3 has 14 amino acids. The trim removed 2 bases at V and 3 bases at J, leaving 1 base unmatched. CDR3 coding DNA: TGTGCCAGCAGTGAACAGCGGGGGGAAGAGACCCAGTACTTC. Encoded protein: CASSEQRGEETQYF.

This chain links TRBV10-3 with TRBJ1-5; the match to TRBD1 covers 7 bases. Germline V lookup: CDR1 ENHRY, CDR2 SYGVKD. The CDR3 runs 15 residues. With 2 bases clipped from V and 3 bases from J, the junction kept 4 bases outside the gene matches. DNA of the CDR3: TGTGCCATCAGTGAGGGACAGGCGTACAATCAGCCCCAGCATTTT. The encoded protein is CAISEGQAYNQPQHF.

The chain is built from TRBV5-8 and TRBJ2-7; D is perhaps TRBD1 (6 bases). Germline CDR1 and CDR2: SGHTS and YDEGEE. The CDR3 has 14 residues. The V end lost 5 bases, the J end lost 5 bases, and 17 bases lay between the germline ends. CDR3 sequence (DNA): TGTGCCAGCAGTCACACAGGGAACGTAAACGAGCAGTACTTC. Its protein product is CASSHTGNVNEQYF.

V and J are TRBV5-4 and TRBJ2-7; D remains ambiguous. CDR1 and CDR2 (germline): SGHNT, YYREEE (reference sequence). The V end was cut by 1 base, the J end by 7 bases, with 6 bases between. There are 11 residues in the CDR3. CDR3 nucleotides: TGTGCCAGCAGCTTGTACGGGGAGCAGTACTTC. Protein: CASSLYGEQYF. The whole variable domain, remainder taken from reference TRBV5-4 and TRBJ2-7, is ETGVTQSPTHLIKTRGQQVTLRCSSQSGHNTVSWYQQALGQGPQFIFQYYREEENGRGNFPPRFSGLQFPNYSSELNVNALELDDSALYLCASSLYGEQYFGPGTRLTVT.

This chain connects TRBV30 to TRBJ2-5; no clear D. Germline loops: CDR1 GTSNPN, CDR2 SVGIG (reference sequence). The CDR3 has 12 amino acids. V was cut by 5 bases and J by 5 bases, with 12 bases left in between. DNA of the CDR3: TGTGCCTGGGACGGCGGATCCGAGACCCAGTACTTC. Translating it yields CAWDGGSETQYF.

The chain joins TRBV27 to TRBJ2-1; TRBD2 agrees at 12 bases. From germline, CDR1 is MNHEY and CDR2 SMNVEV (reference sequence). The CDR3 has 16 residues. V was clipped by 8 bases and J by 8 bases; unmatched bases: 13. The CDR3 sequence is CASGGLAGLSNDEQFF. The CDR3 DNA sequence: TGTGCCAGCGGAGGACTAGCGGGACTTTCGAACGATGAGCAGTTCTTC.

J is TRBJ1-4 and V is TRBV6-6, with 8 bases identical to TRBD1. The V segment lost 5 bases and the J segment 7 bases; nucleotides outside the gene matches: 6. The CDR3 consists of 14 residues. Germline lookup yields CDR1 MNHNY and CDR2 SVGAGI (reference sequence). In DNA, the CDR3 is TGTGCCAGCAGTCAGACAGGGGATTCTGAAAAACTGTTTTTT. The encoded protein is CASSQTGDSEKLFF.

This sequence joins TRBV11-2 and TRBJ2-7, with D possibly matching TRBD1 (5 bases). V gave up 0 bases and J gave up 4 bases, with 10 bases separating them. This CDR3 comprises 14 residues. The germline V gene has CDR1 SGHAT and CDR2 FQNNGV. Here the CDR3 DNA reads TGTGCCAGCAGCTTAGAAGGGGTGTTTTACGAGCAGTACTTC. It yields the protein CASSLEGVFYEQYF.

The gene calls are TRBV2 and TRBJ2-5, with 9 bases fitting TRBD1. The CDR3 runs 16 residues. CDR1 and CDR2 from the germline V gene are SNHLY and FYNNEI. V shed 6 bases and J 0 bases; nucleotides not matched to a gene: 8. This CDR3 reads CASRTTGTGNQETQYF. The CDR3 DNA sequence: TGTGCCAGCAGGACTACCGGGACAGGGAACCAAGAGACCCAGTACTTC. The variable domain in full, with the rest retrieved from reference TRBV2 and TRBJ2-5, is EPEVTQTPSHQVTQMGQEVILRCVPISNHLYFYWYRQILGQKVEFLVSFYNNEISEKSEIFDDQFSVERPDGSNFTLKIRSTKLEDSAMYFCASRTTGTGNQETQYFGPGTRLLVL.

The count of this clone is one. The CDR3, as DNA: TGTGCCAGACATAGGGGGACGGTACAAATTAATGAGCAGTTCTTC. Translated: CARHRGTVQINEQFF. V and J are TRBV21-1 and TRBJ2-1; whether TRBD1, the table's D call, matches the DNA was not checked. TRBV21-1 is a listed pseudogene. The CDR3 has 15 amino acids.

This chain links TRBV7-3 with TRBJ1-1; tentative D call: TRBD1 (6 bases). The CDR3 loop spans 15 amino acids. Germline-derived CDR1 and CDR2 are SGHTA and FQGTGA. Between the trimmed V and J ends, which lost 2 bases and 4 bases, there was a span of 14 bases. CDR3 coding DNA: TGTGCCAGCAGCTTAGAGCCAGGGGTGGTCACTGAAGCTTTCTTT. Translation: CASSLEPGVVTEAFF. Variable domain in full (rest from reference TRBV7-3 and TRBJ1-1): GAGVSQTPSNKVTEKGKYVELRCDPISGHTALYWYRQSLGQGPEFLIYFQGTGAADDSGLPNDRFFAVRPEGSVSTLKIQRTERGDSAVYLCASSLEPGVVTEAFFGQGTRLTVV.

The chain combines TRBV10-1 with TRBJ2-7, with 13 bases identical to TRBD2. CDR1 WNHNN and CDR2 SYGVQD come from the germline V gene (reference sequence). V shed 3 bases, J shed 3 bases, and the junction held 5 bases outside the gene matches. CDR3 length equals 16 residues. Written as DNA, the CDR3 is TGCGCCAGCAGTGACCGGACTAGCGGGAGTCTCTACGAGCAGTACTTC. Translating gives CASSDRTSGSLYEQYF.

This rearrangement joins TRBV29-1 to TRBJ2-2; 9 bases agree with TRBD1. The CDR3 spans 15 residues. V was pared by 5 bases and J by 4 bases, with 8 bases of the junction left unmatched. Germline V gene lookup returns CDR1 SQVTM and CDR2 ANQGSEA. CDR3 amino acids: CSVLGQGRVTGELFF. CDR3 nucleotides: TGCAGCGTTTTAGGACAGGGGAGGGTCACCGGGGAGCTGTTTTTT.

The V gene is TRBV9, the J gene TRBJ2-2; 10 bases fit TRBD2. CDR3 size: 16 residues. Looked up from germline, CDR1 is SGDLS and CDR2 is YYNGEE. V shed 0 bases and J 7 bases; nucleotides not matched to a gene: 6. Here the CDR3 DNA reads TGTGCCAGCAGCGTAGGGCTAGCGGGAGTGATCGGGGAGCTGTTTTTT. As protein: CASSVGLAGVIGELFF.

The chain uses TRBV27 and TRBJ2-3, with D maybe TRBD2 (5 bases). CDR3 size: 16 residues. Looked up from germline, CDR1 is MNHEY and CDR2 is SMNVEV (reference sequence). The V gene lost 1 base and the J gene lost 4 bases, with 15 bases spanning the gap. CDR3 in amino acids: CASSLLGLTGADTQYF. The CDR3 DNA sequence: TGTGCCAGCAGTTTATTAGGACTTACCGGGGCAGATACGCAGTATTTT.

This clone was observed a single time. CDR3 sequence reads: CASSPIGTSTGELFF. CDR3 nucleotides: TGTGCCAGCAGCCCCATAGGGACTTCCACCGGGGAGCTGTTTTTT. The chain has TRBV9 and TRBJ2-2; a weak D match, TRBD2 (6 bases). V was cut by 4 bases and J by 4 bases, with 14 bases left in between. The CDR3 spans 15 residues. Germline-derived CDR1 and CDR2 are SGDLS and YYNGEE.

DNA for the CDR3: TGTGCCAGCAGCTTGGAACAAGCCAAAAACATTCAGTACTTC. Protein: CASSLEQAKNIQYF. The chain joins TRBV5-4 to TRBJ2-4; D remains ambiguous. Germline assignment: CDR1 SGHNT and CDR2 YYREEE (reference sequence). The CDR3 is 14 residues long. The V end was cut by 0 bases, the J end by 0 bases, with 4 bases between. Combining the CDR3 with reference TRBV5-4 and TRBJ2-4 gives the whole variable domain ETGVTQSPTHLIKTRGQQVTLRCSSQSGHNTVSWYQQALGQGPQFIFQYYREEENGRGNFPPRFSGLQFPNYSSELNVNALELDDSALYLCASSLEQAKNIQYFGAGTRLSVL.

The chain couples TRBV28 to TRBJ1-5; D gene ambiguous. This CDR3 is 16 amino acids long. Germline loops: CDR1 MDHEN, CDR2 SYDVKM. The V end lost 5 bases, the J end lost 4 bases, and 18 bases lay between the germline ends. CDR3 region: CASSPSGRERNQPQHF. CDR3 coding DNA: TGTGCCAGCAGTCCCTCGGGAAGGGAGAGAAATCAGCCCCAGCATTTT.

This chain connects TRBV7-8 to TRBJ2-7; perhaps TRBD2 as D (6 bases). V dropped 5 bases and J dropped 0 bases, with 8 bases sitting between them. The germline V gene has CDR1 SGHVS and CDR2 FQNEAQ. This CDR3 is built from 13 residues. In DNA form, the CDR3 reads TGTGCCAGCAGCAGGGGACTCTCCTACGAGCAGTACTTC. Amino acids: CASSRGLSYEQYF.

This chain links TRBV27 with TRBJ2-1; TRBD2 might be the D (6 bases). The V end was cut by 3 bases, the J end by 0 bases, with 12 bases between. The CDR3 is 16 residues long. Per the germline V gene, CDR1 is MNHEY and CDR2 is SMNVEV (reference sequence). The CDR3 sequence: CASSLEGQVSYNEQFF. CDR3 in DNA: TGTGCCAGCAGTTTGGAGGGGCAAGTCTCCTACAATGAGCAGTTCTTC.

The rearrangement links TRBV4-2 to TRBJ2-5; 11 bases agree with TRBD1. The junction had 9 bases not matched to a gene; V was cut back by 0 bases and J by 3 bases. The CDR3 has 18 amino acids. Looked up from germline, CDR1 is LGHNA and CDR2 is YNFKEQ. CDR3 protein: CASSQDRRGTGGKETQYF. The DNA of the CDR3 is TGTGCCAGCAGCCAAGATCGGAGGGGGACAGGGGGAAAAGAGACCCAGTACTTC.

The V gene is TRBV28, the J gene TRBJ2-5, with 7 bases lining up with TRBD2. CDR1 MDHEN and CDR2 SYDVKM come from the germline V gene. V trimming: 6 bases; J trimming: 1 base; junction bases outside the gene matches: 5. The CDR3 totals 14 residues. CDR3 bases: TGTGCCAGCAGGGAAGCGGGACCCCAAGAGACCCAGTACTTC. Encoded protein: CASREAGPQETQYF.

DNA for the CDR3: TGCAGCGCTACTATAGGGGGTCGGGTAGCCGAGCAGTACTTC. Encoded protein: CSATIGGRVAEQYF. The chain links TRBV29-1 to TRBJ2-7, with a possible D match to TRBD1 (6 bases). CDR3 length: 14 amino acids. The germline V and J ends were trimmed by 7 bases and 6 bases, with 22 bases remaining between them. The germline V gene encodes CDR1 SQVTM and CDR2 ANQGSEA.

The chain employs TRBV7-9 and TRBJ2-2; 7 nucleotides match TRBD1. The ends lost 4 bases at V and 2 bases at J; junction bases unmatched: 10. The CDR3 runs 17 residues. The V gene's germline CDR1 is SEHNR and CDR2 FQNEAQ (reference sequence). CDR3 amino acids: CASSSPPNRGNTGELFF. CDR3 DNA: TGTGCCAGCAGCTCGCCTCCTAACAGGGGAAACACCGGGGAGCTGTTTTTT.

The chain has TRBV9 and TRBJ2-7; tentatively, D is TRBD1 (7 bases). The CDR3 has 15 residues. V shed 2 bases and J shed 3 bases, with 15 bases lying between them. CDR1 SGDLS and CDR2 YYNGEE come from the germline V gene. This CDR3 is CASSVGAGGGYEQYF. The CDR3 DNA reads TGTGCCAGCAGCGTTGGGGCAGGGGGAGGCTACGAGCAGTACTTC.

The chain's CDR3 is CASIAGLNTEAFF. DNA for the CDR3: TGTGCCAGCATAGCGGGGCTGAACACTGAAGCTTTCTTT. This chain joins TRBV28 and TRBJ1-1, with TRBD1 as a possible D gene (5 bases). Germline V gives CDR1 MDHEN, CDR2 SYDVKM. CDR3 size: 13 residues. Trimming left V 7 bases short and J 0 bases short, with 9 bases between.

There are a few counts of this clone. This chain links TRBV18 with TRBJ2-2; a weak D match, TRBD1 (6 bases). The germline gives CDR1 KGHSH, CDR2 LQKENI. The ends were cut back, 3 bases at V and 2 bases at J, with 10 bases in the middle. The CDR3 covers 15 residues. DNA for the CDR3: TGTGCCAGCTCACCCCGGACAGTCAACACCGGGGAGCTGTTTTTT. Translating it yields CASSPRTVNTGELFF.